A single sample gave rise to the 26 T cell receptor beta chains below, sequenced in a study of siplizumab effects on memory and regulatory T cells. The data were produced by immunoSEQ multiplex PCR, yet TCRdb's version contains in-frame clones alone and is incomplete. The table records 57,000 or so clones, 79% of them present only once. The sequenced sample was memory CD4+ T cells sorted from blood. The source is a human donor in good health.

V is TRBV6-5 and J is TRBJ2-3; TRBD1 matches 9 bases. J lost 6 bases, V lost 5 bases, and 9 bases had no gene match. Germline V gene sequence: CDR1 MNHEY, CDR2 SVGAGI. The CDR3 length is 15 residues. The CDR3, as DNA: TGTGCCAGCAGTAGACAGGGGGTGAGGTGGGATACGCAGTATTTT. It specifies CASSRQGVRWDTQYF.

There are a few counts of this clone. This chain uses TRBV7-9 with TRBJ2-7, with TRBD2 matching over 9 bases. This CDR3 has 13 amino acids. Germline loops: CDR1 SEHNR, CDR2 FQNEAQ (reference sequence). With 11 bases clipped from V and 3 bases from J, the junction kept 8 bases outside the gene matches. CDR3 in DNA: TGTGCCGGGGGTCTAGCGGGGATCTACGAGCAGTACTTC. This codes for CAGGLAGIYEQYF.

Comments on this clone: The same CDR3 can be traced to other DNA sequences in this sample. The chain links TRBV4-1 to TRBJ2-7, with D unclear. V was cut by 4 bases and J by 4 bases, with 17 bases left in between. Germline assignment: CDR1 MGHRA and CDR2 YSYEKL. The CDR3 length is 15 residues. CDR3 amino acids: CASSPNPAGVYEQYF. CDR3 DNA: TGCGCCAGCAGCCCCAACCCAGCTGGGGTTTACGAGCAGTACTTC.

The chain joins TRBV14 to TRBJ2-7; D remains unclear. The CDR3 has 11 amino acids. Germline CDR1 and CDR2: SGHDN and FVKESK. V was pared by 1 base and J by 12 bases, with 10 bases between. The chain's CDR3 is CASSQGAGRYF. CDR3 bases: TGTGCCAGCAGCCAAGGGGCAGGCCGGTACTTC. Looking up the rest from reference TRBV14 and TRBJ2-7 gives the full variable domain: EAGVTQFPSHSVIEKGQTVTLRCDPISGHDNLYWYRRVMGKEIKFLLHFVKESKQDESGMPNNRFLAERTGGTYSTLKVQPAELEDSGVYFCASSQGAGRYFGPGTRLTVT.

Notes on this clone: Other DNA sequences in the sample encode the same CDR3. The CDR3 sequence: CASSLAGETQYF. In DNA form, the CDR3 reads TGTGCCAGCAGCCTTGCCGGAGAGACCCAGTACTTC. The chain couples TRBV11-2 to TRBJ2-5; D is uncertain. The V and J ends lost 5 bases and 4 bases respectively, with 8 bases between them. The CDR3 spans 12 residues. Germline V lookup: CDR1 SGHAT, CDR2 FQNNGV.

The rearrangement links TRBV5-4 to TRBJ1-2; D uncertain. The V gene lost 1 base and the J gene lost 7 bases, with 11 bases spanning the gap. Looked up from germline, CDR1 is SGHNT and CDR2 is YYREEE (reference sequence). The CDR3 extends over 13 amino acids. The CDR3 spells CASSLRGKGGYTF. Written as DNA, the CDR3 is TGTGCCAGCAGCTTGAGAGGGAAGGGTGGCTACACCTTC.

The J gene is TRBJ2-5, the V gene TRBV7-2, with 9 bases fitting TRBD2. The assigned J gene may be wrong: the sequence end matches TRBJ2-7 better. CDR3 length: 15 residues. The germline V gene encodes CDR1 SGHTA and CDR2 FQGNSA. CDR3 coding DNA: TGTGCCAGCAGCTTAGATCTAGCGGGGTTGTACGAGCAGTACTTC. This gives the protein CASSLDLAGLYEQYF.

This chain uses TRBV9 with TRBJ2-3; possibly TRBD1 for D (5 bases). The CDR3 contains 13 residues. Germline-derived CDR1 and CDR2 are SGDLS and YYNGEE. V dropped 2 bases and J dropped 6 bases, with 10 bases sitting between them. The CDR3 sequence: CASSVLSGDTQYF. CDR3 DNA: TGTGCCAGCAGCGTGCTTTCAGGGGATACGCAGTATTTT.

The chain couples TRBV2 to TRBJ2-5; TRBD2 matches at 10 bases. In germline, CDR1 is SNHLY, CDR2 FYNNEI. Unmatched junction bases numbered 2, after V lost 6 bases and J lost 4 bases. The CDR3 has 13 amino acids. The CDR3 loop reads CASRVAGGETQYF. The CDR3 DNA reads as TGTGCCAGCAGGGTAGCGGGGGGAGAGACCCAGTACTTC.

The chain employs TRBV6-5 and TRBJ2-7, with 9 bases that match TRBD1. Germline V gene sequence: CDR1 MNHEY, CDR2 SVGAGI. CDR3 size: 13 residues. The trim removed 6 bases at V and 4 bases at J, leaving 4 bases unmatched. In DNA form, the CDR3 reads TGTGCCAGCAGCCTCGGACAGGGGTACGAGCAGTACTTC. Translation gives CASSLGQGYEQYF.

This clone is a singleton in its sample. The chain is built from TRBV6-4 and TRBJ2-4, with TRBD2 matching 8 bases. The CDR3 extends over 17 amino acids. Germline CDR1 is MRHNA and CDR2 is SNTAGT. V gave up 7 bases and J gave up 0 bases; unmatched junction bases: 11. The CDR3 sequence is CASTRDREGIAKNIQYF. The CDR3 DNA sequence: TGTGCCAGCACAAGAGATCGGGAGGGAATAGCCAAAAACATTCAGTACTTC.

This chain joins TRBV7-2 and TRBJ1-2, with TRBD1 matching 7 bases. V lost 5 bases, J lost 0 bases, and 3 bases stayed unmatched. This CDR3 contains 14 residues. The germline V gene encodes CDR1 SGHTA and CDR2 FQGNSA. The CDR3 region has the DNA TGTGCCAGCAGCAAAGGGGGCTCTAACTATGGCTACACCTTC. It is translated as CASSKGGSNYGYTF.

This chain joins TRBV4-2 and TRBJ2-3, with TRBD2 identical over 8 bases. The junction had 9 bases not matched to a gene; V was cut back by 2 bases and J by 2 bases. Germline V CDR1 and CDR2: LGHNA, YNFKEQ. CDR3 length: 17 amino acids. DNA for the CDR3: TGTGCCAGCAGCCAATCTCAACGGGGGGGCCTCACAGATACGCAGTATTTT. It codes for CASSQSQRGGLTDTQYF.

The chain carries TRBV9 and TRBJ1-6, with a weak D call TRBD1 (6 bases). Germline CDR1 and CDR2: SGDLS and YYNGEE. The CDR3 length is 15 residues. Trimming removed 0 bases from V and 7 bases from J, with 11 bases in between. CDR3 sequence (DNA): TGTGCCAGCAGCGTAGCAGGGGTACCCAATTCACCCCTCCACTTT. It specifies CASSVAGVPNSPLHF.

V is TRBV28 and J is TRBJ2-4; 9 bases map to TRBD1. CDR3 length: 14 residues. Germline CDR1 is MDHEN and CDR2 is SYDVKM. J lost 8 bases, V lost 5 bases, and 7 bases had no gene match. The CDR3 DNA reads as TGTGCCAGCAGTGCACAGGGGGCTAGGGACATTCAGTACTTC. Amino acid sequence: CASSAQGARDIQYF.

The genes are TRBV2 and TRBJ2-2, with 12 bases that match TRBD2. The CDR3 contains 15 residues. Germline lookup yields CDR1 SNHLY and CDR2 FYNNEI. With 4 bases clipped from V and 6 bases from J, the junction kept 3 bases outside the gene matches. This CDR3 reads CASSGTSGASGELFF. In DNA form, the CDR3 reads TGTGCCAGCAGTGGGACTAGCGGGGCGTCCGGGGAGCTGTTTTTT.

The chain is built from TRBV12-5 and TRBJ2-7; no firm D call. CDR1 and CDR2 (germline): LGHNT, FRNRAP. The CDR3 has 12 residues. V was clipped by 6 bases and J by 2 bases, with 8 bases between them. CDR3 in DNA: TGTGCTAGTGGGTTTGGACCCTACGAGCAGTACTTC. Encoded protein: CASGFGPYEQYF.

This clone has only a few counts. The CDR3 nucleotides read TGTGCCAGCTCACCGCCCCCTGCGAACACCGGGGAGCTGTTTTTT. Translated, it gives CASSPPPANTGELFF. J is TRBJ2-2 and V is TRBV18, with no clear D. CDR3 length: 15 residues. Per germline, CDR1 KGHSH and CDR2 LQKENI. Trimming removed 3 bases at V and 0 bases at J, with 8 bases between. Using reference TRBV18 and TRBJ2-2 for the parts outside the CDR3, the full variable domain is NAGVMQNPRHLVRRRGQEARLRCSPMKGHSHVYWYRQLPEEGLKFMVYLQKENIIDESGMPKERFSAEFPKEGPSILRIQQVVRGDSAAYFCASSPPPANTGELFFGEGSRLTVL.

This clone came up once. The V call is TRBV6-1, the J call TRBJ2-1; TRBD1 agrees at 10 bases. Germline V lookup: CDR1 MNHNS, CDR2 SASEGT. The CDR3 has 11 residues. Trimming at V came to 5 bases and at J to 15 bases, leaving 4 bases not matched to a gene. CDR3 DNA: TGTGCCAGCAGTCATGGGACAGGGGTGTTCTTC. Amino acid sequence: CASSHGTGVFF.

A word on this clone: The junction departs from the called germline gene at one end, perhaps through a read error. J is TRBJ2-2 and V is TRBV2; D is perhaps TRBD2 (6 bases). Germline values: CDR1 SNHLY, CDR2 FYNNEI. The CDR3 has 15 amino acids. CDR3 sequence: CASRGRGPGTGELLF. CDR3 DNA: TGTGCCAGCAGAGGGCGGGGCCCGGGGACCGGGGAGCTGCTTTTT.

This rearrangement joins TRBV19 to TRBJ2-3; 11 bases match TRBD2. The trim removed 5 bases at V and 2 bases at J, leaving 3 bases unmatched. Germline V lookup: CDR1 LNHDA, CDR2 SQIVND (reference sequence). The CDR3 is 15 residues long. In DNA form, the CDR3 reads TGTGCCAGTAGTGAGACTAGCGGGGACACAGATACGCAGTATTTT. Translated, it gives CASSETSGDTDTQYF.

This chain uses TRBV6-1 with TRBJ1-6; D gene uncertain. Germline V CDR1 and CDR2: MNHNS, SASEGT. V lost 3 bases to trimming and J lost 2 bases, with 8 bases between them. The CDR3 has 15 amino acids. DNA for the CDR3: TGTGCCAGCAGTGAGGGGAACCCCTATAATTCACCCCTCCACTTT. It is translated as CASSEGNPYNSPLHF.

Here the CDR3 DNA reads TGTGCCAGCAGCGTAGGGGAGGGCAGGTCCTCTGGAAACACCATATATTTT. Translation: CASSVGEGRSSGNTIYF. The V call is TRBV9, the J call TRBJ1-3; D unclear. V lost 0 bases, J lost 0 bases, and 13 bases lay in between. CDR1 is SGDLS, CDR2 YYNGEE, per germline. The CDR3 is 17 residues long.

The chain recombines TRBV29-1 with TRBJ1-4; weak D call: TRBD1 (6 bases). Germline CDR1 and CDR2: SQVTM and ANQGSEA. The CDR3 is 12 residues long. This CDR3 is CRNRVPNEKLFF. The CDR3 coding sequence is TGCAGGAACAGGGTCCCTAATGAAAAACTGTTTTTT.

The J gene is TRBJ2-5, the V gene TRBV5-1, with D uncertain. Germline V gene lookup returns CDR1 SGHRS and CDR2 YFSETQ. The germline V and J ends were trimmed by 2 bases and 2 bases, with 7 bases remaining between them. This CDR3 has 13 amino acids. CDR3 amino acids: CASSFVTQETQYF. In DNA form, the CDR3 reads TGCGCCAGCAGCTTCGTGACACAAGAGACCCAGTACTTC.

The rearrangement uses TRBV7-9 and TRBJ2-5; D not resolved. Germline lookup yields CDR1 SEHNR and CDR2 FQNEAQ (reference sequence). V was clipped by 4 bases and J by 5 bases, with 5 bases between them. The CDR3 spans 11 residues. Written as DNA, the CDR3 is TGTGCCAGCAGCTCTTACGAGACCCAGTACTTC. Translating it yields CASSSYETQYF.